This T cell receptor (beta chain) was observed in a study of shared clonotypes between healthy human individuals. Whole-study findings and limits: Sample collection involved blood only; tissue repertoires are likely different. Limitation of the genetic and exposure-history diversity represented came from the few donors.

Several immunoSEQ 96-well plates shared each subset's DNA, each plate a replicate. Clones were read by immunoSEQ multiplex PCR, and TCRdb kept only the in-frame ones, dropping some. The sample has about 600,000 clones; around three quarters are singletons. This clone was found many times. What it recognizes is unknown. Some 90 million PBMCs served as the genomic DNA source for unsorted samples. Losses at the gene ends were 3 bases for V and 7 bases for J; bases not matched to a gene: 8. The CDR3 spans 14 residues. The germline V gene has CDR1 ENHRY and CDR2 SYGVKD. The receptor comes from a woman aged 40 to 50 in good health. Some clones in this sample may be carry-over from other donors' samples. The material sequenced was PBMCs. The chain joins TRBV10-3 to TRBJ2-7, with 8 bases that match TRBD1. The DNA for the CDR3 is TGTGCCATCAGTGAACTACAGGGGGTATGGGAGCAGTACTTC. Protein: CAISELQGVWEQYF.